This T cell receptor (beta chain) originates from a study of T cell changes during pregnancy in multiple sclerosis. This clone was seen once. The assay was immunoSEQ multiplex PCR, and TCRdb's table has in-frame clones only and misses some. The sample has 38,000 or so clones; 94% are singletons. Germline V gene lookup returns CDR1 SGDLS and CDR2 YYNGEE. CDR3 length: 12 amino acids. V was shortened by 0 bases and J by 7 bases, with 8 bases between the two germline ends. The receptor comes from a female donor with multiple sclerosis, enrolled in a pregnancy study. Sequencing used CD4+ T cells from peripheral blood mononuclear cells, obtained in the second trimester of pregnancy. The J gene is TRBJ2-7, the V gene TRBV9; TRBD2 is a possible D gene (5 bases). The CDR3 nucleotides are TGTGCCAGCAGCGTAGCTGAGGGAGAGCAGTACTTC. Protein: CASSVAEGEQYF.